The text below deals with one T cell receptor (beta chain). What it binds is not known. In TCRdb, the reads were re-called with MiXCR into one record per CDR3 protein. The sample carries 450,000 to 600,000 distinct CDR3 sequences, approximately 42% recorded once. The entry originates in a study of T cell repertoires in cytomegalovirus infection. Turning to the study itself: Newly reported HLA-C-restricted and thoroughly characterized HLA-B-restricted CMV epitopes were employed.

Germline-derived CDR1 and CDR2 are SGHVS and FQNEAQ. The trim removed 5 bases at V and 5 bases at J, leaving 11 bases unmatched. The CDR3 runs 16 residues. The chain combines TRBV7-8 with TRBJ2-2, with TRBD2 identical over 7 bases. The starting material was cultured PBMCs, obtained from culture after CMV antigen stimulation. This TCR came from a human donor in good health (CMV status not recorded). Some clones in this sample may be carry-over from other donors' samples. CDR3 nucleotides: TGTGCCAGCAGCCCATTCAGACTAGCCGGAACCGGGGAGCTGTTTTTT. This translates into CASSPFRLAGTGELFF.